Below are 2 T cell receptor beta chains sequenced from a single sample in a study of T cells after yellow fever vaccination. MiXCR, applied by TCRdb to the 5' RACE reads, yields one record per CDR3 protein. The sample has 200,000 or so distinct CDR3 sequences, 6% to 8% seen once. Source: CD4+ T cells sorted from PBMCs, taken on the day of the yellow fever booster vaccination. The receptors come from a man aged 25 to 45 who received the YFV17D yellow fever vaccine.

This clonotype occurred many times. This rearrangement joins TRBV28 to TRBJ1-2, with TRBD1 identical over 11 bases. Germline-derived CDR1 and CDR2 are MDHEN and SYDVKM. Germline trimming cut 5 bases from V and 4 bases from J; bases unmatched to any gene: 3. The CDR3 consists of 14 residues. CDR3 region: CASSGGQGVYGYTF. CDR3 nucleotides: TGTGCCAGCAGTGGGGGACAGGGGGTCTATGGCTACACCTTC.

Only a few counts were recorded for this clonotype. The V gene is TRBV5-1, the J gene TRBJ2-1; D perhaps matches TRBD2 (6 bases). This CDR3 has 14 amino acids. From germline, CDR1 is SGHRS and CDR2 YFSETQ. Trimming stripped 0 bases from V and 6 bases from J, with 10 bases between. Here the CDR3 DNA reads TGCGCCAGCAGCTTGGGGGAGGATCCCAATGAGCAGTTCTTC. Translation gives CASSLGEDPNEQFF. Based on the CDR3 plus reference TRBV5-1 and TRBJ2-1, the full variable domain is KAGVTQTPRYLIKTRGQQVTLSCSPISGHRSVSWYQQTPGQGLQFLFEYFSETQRNKGNFPGRFSGRQFSNSRSEMNVSTLELGDSALYLCASSLGEDPNEQFFGPGTRLTVL.